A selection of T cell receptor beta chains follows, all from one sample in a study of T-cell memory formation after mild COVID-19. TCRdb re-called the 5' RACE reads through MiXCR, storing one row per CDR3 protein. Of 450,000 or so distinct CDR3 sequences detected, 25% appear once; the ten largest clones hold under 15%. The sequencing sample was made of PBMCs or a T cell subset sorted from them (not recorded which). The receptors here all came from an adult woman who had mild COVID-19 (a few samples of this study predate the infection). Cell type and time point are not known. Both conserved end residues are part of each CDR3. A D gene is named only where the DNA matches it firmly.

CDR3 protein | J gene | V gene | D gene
CASSFADFQETQYF | TRBJ2-5 | TRBV5-1 | -
CASSYLTGGNQPQHF | TRBJ1-5 | TRBV6-2/TRBV6-3 | TRBD1
CASSNYGTEISGSSYNEQFF | TRBJ2-1 | TRBV11-2 | TRBD2
CAWSRLAGGGKETQYF | TRBJ2-5 | TRBV30 | TRBD2
CSGRSGLEEYF | TRBJ2-7 | TRBV29-1 | -
CASSSRLAGGRFGELFF | TRBJ2-2 | TRBV12-3/TRBV12-4 | TRBD2
CASSEPFRSSYNEQFF | TRBJ2-1 | TRBV6-1 | -
CASSLAEWRGDEQFF | TRBJ2-1 | TRBV7-9 | -
CASSLVGASNQPQHF | TRBJ1-5 | TRBV12-3/TRBV12-4 | -
CSASPRDKWLRNRPQHF | TRBJ1-5 | TRBV20-1 | -
CASSPTQTGGYEQYF | TRBJ2-7 | TRBV7-6 | TRBD1
CASTRPGPYNEQFF | TRBJ2-1 | TRBV5-1 | -
CASRPTGTGKNIQYF | TRBJ2-4 | TRBV6-2/TRBV6-3 | TRBD1
CASRPKGQGAGNEQFF | TRBJ2-1 | TRBV5-1 | TRBD1
CASRGQASYEQYF | TRBJ2-7 | TRBV3-1 | TRBD1
CASGRGEPQHF | TRBJ1-5 | TRBV7-9 | -
CASSSPYRGANTGELFF | TRBJ2-2 | TRBV5-1 | TRBD1
CASSPGGDSPLHF | TRBJ1-6 | TRBV18 | -